A single sample gave rise to the 10 T cell receptor beta chains below, sequenced in a study of brain T cells in children with intractable seizures. Here immunoSEQ multiplex PCR was the method, and the copy in TCRdb shows in-frame clones only, minus some. The table lists 60,000 to 65,000 clones, about 96% of them singletons. Sequences were derived from peripheral blood, sampled at surgery. Every receptor here comes from a boy younger than two with focal cortical dysplasia and intractable seizures.

V is TRBV11-2 and J is TRBJ2-7, with unresolved D. V lost 8 bases and J lost 2, with 16 bases in between. The CDR3 consists of 14 residues. Per germline, CDR1 SGHAT and CDR2 FQNNGV. CDR3 sequence reads: CASSLGRLPYEQYF. In nucleotides, the CDR3 is TGTGCCAGCTCCCTGGGCAGGCTACCCTACGAGCAGTACTTC. Full variable domain (rest looked up from reference TRBV11-2 and TRBJ2-7): EAGVAQSPRYKIIEKRQSVAFWCNPISGHATLYWYQQILGQGPKLLIQFQNNGVVDDSQLPKDRFSAERLKGVDSTLKIQPAKLEDSAVYLCASSLGRLPYEQYFGPGTRLTVT.

The rearrangement uses TRBV16 and TRBJ2-3; TRBD2 agrees at 9 bases. Germline V gives CDR1 KGHSY, CDR2 FQNENV. The CDR3 covers 16 residues. J gave up 1 base and V 1 base, and 3 bases lay outside the gene matches. The CDR3 region is CASSQYRLAGTDTQYF. The CDR3 DNA sequence: TGTGCCAGCAGCCAATACCGACTAGCGGGCACAGATACGCAGTATTTT.

The chain has TRBV4-1 and TRBJ1-2; possible D gene TRBD1, 6 bases. Trimming removed 1 base at V and 5 bases at J, with 8 bases between. The CDR3 covers 13 residues. Germline-derived CDR1 and CDR2 are MGHRA and YSYEKL. The CDR3 DNA sequence: TGCGCCAGCAGCCAAGTGCAGGGGTATGGCTACACCTTC. Protein: CASSQVQGYGYTF.

V gene TRBV5-1 combines with J gene TRBJ1-1; 7 bases match TRBD1. The CDR3 covers 14 residues. CDR1 SGHRS and CDR2 YFSETQ come from the germline V gene. J gave up 1 base and V 0 bases, and 0 bases lay outside the gene matches. CDR3 bases: TGCGCCAGCAGCTTGGGGGACAGGAACACTGAAGCTTTCTTT. This encodes CASSLGDRNTEAFF.

The chain combines TRBV20-1 with TRBJ2-1; D gene uncertain. Looked up from germline, CDR1 is DFQATT and CDR2 is SNEGSKA (reference sequence). The CDR3 is made up of 16 amino acids. Trimming removed 3 bases at V and 1 base at J, with 16 bases between. CDR3 nucleotides: TGCAGTGCTAGTAAACTGCTCGGCTCTTCCTACAATGAGCAGTTCTTC. It yields the protein CSASKLLGSSYNEQFF.

The rearrangement joins TRBV9 to TRBJ2-7; tentative D call: TRBD1 (5 bases). The CDR3 sequence is 14 residues long. V lost 3 bases to trimming and J lost 0 bases, with 10 bases between them. Germline assignment: CDR1 SGDLS and CDR2 YYNGEE. The CDR3 bases are TGTGCCAGCAGCGGGTACCAGGGCTCCTACGAGCAGTACTTC. Protein: CASSGYQGSYEQYF.

This sequence joins TRBV6-5 and TRBJ1-5; D remains ambiguous. The length of the CDR3 is 15 residues. Trimming took 7 bases from V and 9 from J, leaving 22 bases between them. Germline loops: CDR1 MNHEY, CDR2 SVGAGI. CDR3 DNA sequence: TGTGCCAGCACCGCCTCCGGAGCAGGTCGTAGGCCCCAGCATTTT. It codes for CASTASGAGRRPQHF.

The rearrangement joins TRBV3-1 (or the pseudogene TRBV3-2) to TRBJ2-7; D gene ambiguous. This CDR3 region has 14 residues. Trimming shortened V by 0 bases and J by 3 bases, and 9 bases separated the two germline ends. CDR1 and CDR2 from the germline V gene are LGHDT and YNNKEL (reference sequence). CDR3 region: CASSQDRTIYEQYF. The DNA for the CDR3 is TGTGCCAGCAGCCAAGATCGTACGATCTACGAGCAGTACTTC.

The chain employs TRBV10-1 and TRBJ2-3; 8 bases match TRBD2. Germline CDR1 and CDR2: WNHNN and SYGVQD (reference sequence). V lost 6 bases, J lost 2 bases, and 10 bases stayed unmatched. The CDR3 contains 16 residues. This CDR3 reads CASSLLRGGPTDTQYF. The CDR3, as DNA: TGCGCCAGCAGCCTACTCCGCGGGGGGCCCACAGATACGCAGTATTTT.

The chain employs TRBV6-5 and TRBJ1-2, with 7 bases fitting TRBD1. The CDR3 is made up of 15 amino acids. Trimming cost V 6 bases and J 7 bases; bases outside gene matches: 14. Per the germline V gene, CDR1 is MNHEY and CDR2 is SVGAGI. The CDR3: CASRGQGGSTGGYTF. The CDR3 bases are TGTGCCAGCAGGGGTCAGGGGGGAAGCACGGGTGGCTACACCTTC.